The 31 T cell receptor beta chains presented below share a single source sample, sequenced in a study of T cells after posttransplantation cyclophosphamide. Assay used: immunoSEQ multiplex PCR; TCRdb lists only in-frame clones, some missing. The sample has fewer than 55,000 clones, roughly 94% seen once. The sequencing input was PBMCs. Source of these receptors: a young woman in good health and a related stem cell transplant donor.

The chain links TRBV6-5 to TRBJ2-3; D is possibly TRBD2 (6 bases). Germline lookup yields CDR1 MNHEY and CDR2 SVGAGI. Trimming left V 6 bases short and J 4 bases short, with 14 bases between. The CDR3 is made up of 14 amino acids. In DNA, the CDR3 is TGTGCCAGCAGCTCCGGGTGGGAGGCAGATACGCAGTATTTT. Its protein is CASSSGWEADTQYF.

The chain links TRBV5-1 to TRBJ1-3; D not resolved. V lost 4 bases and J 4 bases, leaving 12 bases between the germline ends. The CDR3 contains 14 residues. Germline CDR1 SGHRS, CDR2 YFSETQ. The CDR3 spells CASSPGSQGNTIYF. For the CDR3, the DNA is TGCGCCAGCAGCCCCGGGAGTCAAGGAAACACCATATATTTT. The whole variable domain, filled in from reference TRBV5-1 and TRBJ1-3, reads KAGVTQTPRYLIKTRGQQVTLSCSPISGHRSVSWYQQTPGQGLQFLFEYFSETQRNKGNFPGRFSGRQFSNSRSEMNVSTLELGDSALYLCASSPGSQGNTIYFGEGSWLTVV.

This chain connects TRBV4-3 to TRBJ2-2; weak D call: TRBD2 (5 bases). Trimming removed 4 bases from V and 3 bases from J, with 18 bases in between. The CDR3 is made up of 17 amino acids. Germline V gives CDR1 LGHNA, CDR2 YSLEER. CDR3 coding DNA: TGCGCCAGCAGCCCAATACGGGGAATTTGGGACACCGGGGAGCTGTTTTTT. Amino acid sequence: CASSPIRGIWDTGELFF.

This CDR3 is CASSLEATGKTDTQYF. The CDR3 DNA follows: TGCGCCAGCAGCTTGGAGGCCACAGGGAAAACAGATACGCAGTATTTT. The rearrangement links TRBV5-1 to TRBJ2-3; possibly TRBD1 for D (6 bases). The CDR3 is 16 residues long. Germline V lookup: CDR1 SGHRS, CDR2 YFSETQ. V lost 0 bases and J 3 bases, leaving 14 bases between the germline ends.

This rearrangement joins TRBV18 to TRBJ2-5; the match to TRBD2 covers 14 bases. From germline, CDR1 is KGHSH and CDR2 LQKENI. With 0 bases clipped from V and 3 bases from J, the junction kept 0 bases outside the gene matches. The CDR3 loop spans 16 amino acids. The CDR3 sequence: CASSPPGLAGEETQYF. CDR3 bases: TGTGCCAGCTCACCACCGGGACTAGCGGGGGAAGAGACCCAGTACTTC.

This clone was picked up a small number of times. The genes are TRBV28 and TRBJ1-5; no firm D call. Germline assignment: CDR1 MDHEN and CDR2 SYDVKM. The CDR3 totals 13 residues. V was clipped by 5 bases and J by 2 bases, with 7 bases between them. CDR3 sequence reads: CASSRPGNQPQHF. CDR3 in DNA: TGTGCCAGCAGTCGCCCAGGCAATCAGCCCCAGCATTTT. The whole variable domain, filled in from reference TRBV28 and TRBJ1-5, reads DVKVTQSSRYLVKRTGEKVFLECVQDMDHENMFWYRQDPGLGLRLIYFSYDVKMKEKGDIPEGYSVSREKKERFSLILESASTNQTSMYLCASSRPGNQPQHFGDGTRLSIL.

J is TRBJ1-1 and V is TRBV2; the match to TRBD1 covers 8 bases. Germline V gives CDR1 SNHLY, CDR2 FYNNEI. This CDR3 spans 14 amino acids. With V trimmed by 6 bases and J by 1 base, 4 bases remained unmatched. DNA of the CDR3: TGTGCCAGCAGGGGGGGGACAGGGAACACTGAAGCTTTCTTT. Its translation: CASRGGTGNTEAFF. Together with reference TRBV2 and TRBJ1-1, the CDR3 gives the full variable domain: EPEVTQTPSHQVTQMGQEVILRCVPISNHLYFYWYRQILGQKVEFLVSFYNNEISEKSEIFDDQFSVERPDGSNFTLKIRSTKLEDSAMYFCASRGGTGNTEAFFGQGTRLTVV.

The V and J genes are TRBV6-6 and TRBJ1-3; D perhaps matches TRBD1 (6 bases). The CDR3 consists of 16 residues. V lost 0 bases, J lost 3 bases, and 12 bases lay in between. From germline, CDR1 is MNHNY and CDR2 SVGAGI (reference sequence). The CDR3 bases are TGTGCCAGCAGTTACTCGATGGGGGCAATTGGAAACACCATATATTTT. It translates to CASSYSMGAIGNTIYF.

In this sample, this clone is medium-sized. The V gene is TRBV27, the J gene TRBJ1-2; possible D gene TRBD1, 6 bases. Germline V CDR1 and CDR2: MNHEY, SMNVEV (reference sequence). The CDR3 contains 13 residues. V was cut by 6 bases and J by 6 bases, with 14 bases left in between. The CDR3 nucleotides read TGTGCCAGCAGCCGAACAGGGCTTGATGGCTACACCTTC. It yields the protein CASSRTGLDGYTF.

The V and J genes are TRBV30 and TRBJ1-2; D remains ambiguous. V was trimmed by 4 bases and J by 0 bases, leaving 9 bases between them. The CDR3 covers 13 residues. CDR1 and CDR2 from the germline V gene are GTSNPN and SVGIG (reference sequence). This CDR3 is CAWMGSPNYGYTF. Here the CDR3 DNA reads TGTGCCTGGATGGGCAGTCCTAACTATGGCTACACCTTC.

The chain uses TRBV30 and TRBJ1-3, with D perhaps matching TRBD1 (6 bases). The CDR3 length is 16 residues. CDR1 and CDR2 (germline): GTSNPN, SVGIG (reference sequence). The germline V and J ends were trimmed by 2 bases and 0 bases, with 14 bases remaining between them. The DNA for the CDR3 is TGTGCCTGGAGTATAGACAGGACCAACTCTGGAAACACCATATATTTT. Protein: CAWSIDRTNSGNTIYF.

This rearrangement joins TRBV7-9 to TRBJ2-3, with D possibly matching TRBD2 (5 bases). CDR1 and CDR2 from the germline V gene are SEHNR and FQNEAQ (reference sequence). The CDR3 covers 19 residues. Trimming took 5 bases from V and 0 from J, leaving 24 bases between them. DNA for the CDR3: TGTGCCAGCAGCCCCGGGGTCTGGCTAGGGAAAACTAGCACAGATACGCAGTATTTT. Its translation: CASSPGVWLGKTSTDTQYF.

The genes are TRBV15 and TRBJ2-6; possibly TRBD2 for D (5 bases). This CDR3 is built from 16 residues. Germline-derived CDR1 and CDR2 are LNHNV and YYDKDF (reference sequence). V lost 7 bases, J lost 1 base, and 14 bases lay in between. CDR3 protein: CATTGEPASGANVLTF. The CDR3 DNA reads TGTGCCACCACCGGGGAACCAGCTTCTGGGGCCAACGTCCTGACTTTC.

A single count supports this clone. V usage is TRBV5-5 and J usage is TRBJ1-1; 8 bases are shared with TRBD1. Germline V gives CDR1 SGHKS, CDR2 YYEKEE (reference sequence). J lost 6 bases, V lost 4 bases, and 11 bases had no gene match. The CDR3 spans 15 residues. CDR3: CASSGAGTGKAEAFF. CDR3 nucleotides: TGTGCCAGCAGCGGAGCCGGGACAGGTAAGGCTGAAGCTTTCTTT.

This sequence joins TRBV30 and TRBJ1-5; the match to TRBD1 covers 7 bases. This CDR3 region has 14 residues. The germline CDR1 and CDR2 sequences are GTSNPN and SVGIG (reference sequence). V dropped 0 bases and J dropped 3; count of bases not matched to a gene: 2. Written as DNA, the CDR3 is TGTGCCTGGAGTGTACAGGGGAACAATCAGCCCCAGCATTTT. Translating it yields CAWSVQGNNQPQHF.

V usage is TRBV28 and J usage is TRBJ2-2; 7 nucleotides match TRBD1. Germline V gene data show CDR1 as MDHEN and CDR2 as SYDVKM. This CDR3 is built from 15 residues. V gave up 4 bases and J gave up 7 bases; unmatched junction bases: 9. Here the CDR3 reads CASSSTTGSNGELFF. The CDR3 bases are TGTGCCAGCAGTTCCACGACAGGGAGTAACGGGGAGCTGTTTTTT.

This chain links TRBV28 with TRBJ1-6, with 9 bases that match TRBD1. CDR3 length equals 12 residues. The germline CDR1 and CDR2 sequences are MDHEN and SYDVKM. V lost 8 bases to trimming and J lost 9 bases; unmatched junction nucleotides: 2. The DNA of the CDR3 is TGTGCCAGCGGGACAGGGTCTTCACCCCTCCACTTT. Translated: CASGTGSSPLHF.

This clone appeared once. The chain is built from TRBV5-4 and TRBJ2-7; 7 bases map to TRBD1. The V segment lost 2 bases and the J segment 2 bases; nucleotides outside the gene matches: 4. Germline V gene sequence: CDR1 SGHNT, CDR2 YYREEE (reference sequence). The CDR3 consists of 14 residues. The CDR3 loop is CASSLRDSPYEQYF. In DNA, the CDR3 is TGTGCCAGCAGCTTAAGGGACAGCCCCTACGAGCAGTACTTC.

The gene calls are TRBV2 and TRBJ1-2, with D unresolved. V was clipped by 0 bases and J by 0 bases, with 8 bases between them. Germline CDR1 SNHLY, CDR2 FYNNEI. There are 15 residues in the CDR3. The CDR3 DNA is TGTGCCAGCAGTGAAGCCGGGTTAGCTAACTATGGCTACACCTTC. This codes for CASSEAGLANYGYTF.

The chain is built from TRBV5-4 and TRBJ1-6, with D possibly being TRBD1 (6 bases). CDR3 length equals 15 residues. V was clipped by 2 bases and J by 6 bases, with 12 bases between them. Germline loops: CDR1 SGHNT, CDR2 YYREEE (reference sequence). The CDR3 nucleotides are TGTGCCAGCAGCTTAGGTGGGGGCGGTAATTCACCCCTCCACTTT. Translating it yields CASSLGGGGNSPLHF.

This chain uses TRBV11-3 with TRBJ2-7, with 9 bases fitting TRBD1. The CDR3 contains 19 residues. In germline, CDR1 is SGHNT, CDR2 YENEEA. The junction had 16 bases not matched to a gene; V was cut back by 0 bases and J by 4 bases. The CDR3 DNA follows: TGTGCCAGCAGCTTAGAGGGACAGGGTTCTACTATAATAGGGTACGAGCAGTACTTC. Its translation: CASSLEGQGSTIIGYEQYF.

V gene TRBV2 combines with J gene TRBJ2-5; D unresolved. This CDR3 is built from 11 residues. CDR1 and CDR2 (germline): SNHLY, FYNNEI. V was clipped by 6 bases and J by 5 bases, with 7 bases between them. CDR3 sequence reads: CASSLFETQYF. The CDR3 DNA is TGTGCCAGCAGCCTTTTTGAGACCCAGTACTTC.

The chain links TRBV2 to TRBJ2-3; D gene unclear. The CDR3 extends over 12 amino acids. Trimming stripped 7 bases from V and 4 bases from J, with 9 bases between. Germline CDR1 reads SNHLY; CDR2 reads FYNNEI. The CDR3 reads CASIFSADTQYF. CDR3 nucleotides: TGTGCCAGCATATTCAGCGCAGATACGCAGTATTTT.

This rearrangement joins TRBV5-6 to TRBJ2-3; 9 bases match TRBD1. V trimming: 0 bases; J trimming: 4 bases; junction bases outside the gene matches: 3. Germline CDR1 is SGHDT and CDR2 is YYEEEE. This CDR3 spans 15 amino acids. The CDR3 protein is CASSLDRGRSDTQYF. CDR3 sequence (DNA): TGTGCCAGCAGCTTGGACAGGGGGCGGTCAGATACGCAGTATTTT.

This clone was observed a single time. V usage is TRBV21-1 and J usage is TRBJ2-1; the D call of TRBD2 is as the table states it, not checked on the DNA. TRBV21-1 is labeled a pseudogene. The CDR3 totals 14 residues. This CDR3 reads CASSKTGRRDEQFF. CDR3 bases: TGTGCCAGCAGCAAAACGGGGAGACGGGATGAGCAGTTCTTC.

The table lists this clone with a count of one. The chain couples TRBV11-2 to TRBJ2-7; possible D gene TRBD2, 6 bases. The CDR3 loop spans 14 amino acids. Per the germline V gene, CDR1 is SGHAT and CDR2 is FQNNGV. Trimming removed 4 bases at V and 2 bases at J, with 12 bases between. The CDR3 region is CASSWGLGPYEQYF. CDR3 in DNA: TGTGCCAGCAGCTGGGGACTCGGCCCCTACGAGCAGTACTTC.

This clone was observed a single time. CDR3 amino acids: CAIAGTRTYEQYF. The CDR3 coding sequence is TGTGCCATAGCCGGGACAAGAACCTACGAGCAGTACTTC. This chain joins TRBV10-3 and TRBJ2-7; maybe TRBD1 (6 bases). CDR3 size: 13 residues. CDR1 is ENHRY, CDR2 SYGVKD, per germline. With 9 bases removed from V and 2 bases from J, the gap between germline ends came to 14 bases.

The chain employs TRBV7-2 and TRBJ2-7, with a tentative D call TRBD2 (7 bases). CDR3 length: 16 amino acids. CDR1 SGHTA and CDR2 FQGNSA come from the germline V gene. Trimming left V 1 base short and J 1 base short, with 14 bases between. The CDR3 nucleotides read TGTGCCAGCAGCTTAGAGGGGGGGGCCCGGTCCTACGAGCAGTACTTC. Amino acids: CASSLEGGARSYEQYF. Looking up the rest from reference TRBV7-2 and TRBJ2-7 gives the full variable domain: GAGVSQSPSNKVTEKGKDVELRCDPISGHTALYWYRQSLGQGLEFLIYFQGNSAPDKSGLPSDRFSAERTGGSVSTLTIQRTQQEDSAVYLCASSLEGGARSYEQYFGPGTRLTVT.

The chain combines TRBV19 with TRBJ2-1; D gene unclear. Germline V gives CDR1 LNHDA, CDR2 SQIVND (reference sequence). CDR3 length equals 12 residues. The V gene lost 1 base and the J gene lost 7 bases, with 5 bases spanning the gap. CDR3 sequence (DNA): TGTGCCAGTAGTATAGTCCGGAATGAGCAGTTCTTC. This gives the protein CASSIVRNEQFF.

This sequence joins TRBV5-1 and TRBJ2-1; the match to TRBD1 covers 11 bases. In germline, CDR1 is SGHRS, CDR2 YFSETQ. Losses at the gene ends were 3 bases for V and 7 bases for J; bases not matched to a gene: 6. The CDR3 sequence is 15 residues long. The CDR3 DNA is TGCGCCAGCAGCTGGGGGGGACAGGGGGAAAATGAGCAGTTCTTC. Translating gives CASSWGGQGENEQFF.

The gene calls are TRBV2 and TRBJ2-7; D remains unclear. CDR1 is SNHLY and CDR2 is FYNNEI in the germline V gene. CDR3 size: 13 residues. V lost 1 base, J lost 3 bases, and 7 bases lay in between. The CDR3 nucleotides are TGTGCCAGCAGTGAAGGGGCGCGCTACGAGCAGTACTTC. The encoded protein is CASSEGARYEQYF.